The rows below give T cell receptor beta chains drawn from one sample of a study of blood T cell repertoires in COVID-19. Clones were read by immunoSEQ multiplex PCR, and TCRdb kept only the in-frame ones, dropping some. Here the sample spans under 250,000 clones, 80% to 90% being singletons. Material for sequencing was peripheral blood. These receptors were obtained from a middle-aged woman with active or convalescent COVID-19. Both conserved end residues are part of each CDR3. The order of the fields is clone size, V gene, J gene, D gene, CDR3 DNA, CDR3 protein. The D gene is left open where the match is weak. Expanded clones get a size class; other rows say once, few or many, or leave the size out.

.	TRBV4-2	TRBJ1-5	.	TGTGCCAGCAGCCAAGATGGGGCCGCAGGGAACAATCAGCCCCAGCATTTT	CASSQDGAAGNNQPQHF
few	TRBV7-2	TRBJ2-1	.	TGTGCCAGCAGCGTCATGAACAGGGCTGAGCAGTTCTTC	CASSVMNRAEQFF
.	TRBV18	TRBJ2-7	.	TGTGCCAGCTCACCAGGGGGAGGTCCCTCCTACGAGCAGTACTTC	CASSPGGGPSYEQYF
.	TRBV7-9	TRBJ2-7	.	TGTGCCAGCAGCTTGTGGGGCAGGGAACCCTTCTCCTACGAGCAGTACTTC	CASSLWGREPFSYEQYF
.	TRBV7-9	TRBJ1-2	TRBD1	TGTGCCAGCAGCTTGGGGACAGGGGGCGTTTATGGCTACACCTTC	CASSLGTGGVYGYTF
.	TRBV2	TRBJ1-2	.	TGTGCCAGCAGTGAGAGGCGGGACCTCTATGGCTACACCTTC	CASSERRDLYGYTF
many	TRBV2	TRBJ1-6	.	TGTGCCAGCAGCCCCATGAGCTCCTATAATTCACCCCTCCACTTT	CASSPMSSYNSPLHF
.	TRBV28	TRBJ2-3	.	TGTGCCAGCAGTTCGGGGGAGGTTTTGAGGGCGCAGTATTTT	CASSSGEVLRAQYF
.	TRBV19	TRBJ1-5	.	TGTGCCAGTAGTATGGAGGGGCCTAGCAATCAGCCCCAGCATTTT	CASSMEGPSNQPQHF
once	TRBV6-5	TRBJ2-5	.	TGTGCCAGCAGTAACCTAGTTCAGGGCGAAGAGACCCAGTACTTC	CASSNLVQGEETQYF
.	TRBV6-2/TRBV6-3	TRBJ1-2	TRBD1	TGTGCCAGCAGCCGACAGGGACGGAACTATGGCTACACCTTC	CASSRQGRNYGYTF